This T cell receptor beta chain was identified during a study of cytomegalovirus exposure and HLA in healthy donors. Study as a whole: Of the donors genotyped, approximately 400 in all, less than 90% fell in the Caucasian-associated ancestry cluster. Overall study findings and caveats: In a later analysis, productive TCRs from donors in an Asian-associated ancestry cluster reportedly carried fewer N-insertions than the cohort mean. In an earlier analysis, in roughly 600 donors, most V segments appeared productive either ~87% or ~30% of the time.

60 Vbeta and 13 Jbeta primers were used in PCR. The method was immunoSEQ multiplex PCR; TCRdb's version includes in-frame clones alone and lacks a portion of them. This sample contains tens of thousands of clones. With regard to this clone: The target antigen is unknown.

Material: PBMCs. The sequence was collected from a young man in good health and CMV-seronegative.

As DNA, the CDR3 is TGTGCCAGCAGCATTTCAGGGTTGAGCAATCAGCCCCAGCATTTT. Amino acids: CASSISGLSNQPQHF. This chain uses TRBV28 with TRBJ1-5; TRBD1 is a possible D gene (5 bases). The germline CDR1 and CDR2 sequences are MDHEN and SYDVKM. Deletions cut 6 bases from V and 1 base from J, with 13 bases between. The CDR3 has 15 residues.